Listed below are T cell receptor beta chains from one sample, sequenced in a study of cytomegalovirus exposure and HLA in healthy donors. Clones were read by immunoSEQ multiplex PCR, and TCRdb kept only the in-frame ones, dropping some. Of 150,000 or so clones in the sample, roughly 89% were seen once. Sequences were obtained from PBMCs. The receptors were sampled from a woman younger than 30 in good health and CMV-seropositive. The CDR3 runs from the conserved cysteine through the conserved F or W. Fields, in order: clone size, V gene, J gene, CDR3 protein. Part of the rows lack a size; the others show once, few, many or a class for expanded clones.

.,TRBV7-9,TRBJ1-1,CASSSLRLRGWSEAFF
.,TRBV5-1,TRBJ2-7,CASSWGRGTGVYEQYF
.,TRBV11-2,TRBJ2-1,CASTPSRGSSYNEQFF
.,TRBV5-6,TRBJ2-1,CASSLGSDFYNEQFF
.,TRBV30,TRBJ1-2,CAWSPTTGGGRFFYTF
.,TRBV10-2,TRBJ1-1,CASSVGQGNTEAFF
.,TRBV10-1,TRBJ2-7,CASSERGRGRDEQYF
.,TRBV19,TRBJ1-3,CASSGGLDTIYF
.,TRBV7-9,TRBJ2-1,CASSLEVDRGKYNEQFF
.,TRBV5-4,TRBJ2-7,CASSSLADYEQYF
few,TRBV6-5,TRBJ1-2,CASRRQGAENYGYTF
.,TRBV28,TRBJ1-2,CASNSGGGGYTF
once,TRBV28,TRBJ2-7,CASSSPHRGPYEQYF
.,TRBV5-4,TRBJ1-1,CASSLGQLSNTEAFF
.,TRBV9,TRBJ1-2,CASSKTFDRTYGYTF
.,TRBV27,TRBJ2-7,CASSSQLVPGEQYF
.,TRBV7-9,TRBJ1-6,CASSRRGAMDSPLHF
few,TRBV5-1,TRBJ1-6,CASSLVGRDNSPLHF
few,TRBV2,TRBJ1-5,CASRQGPSNQPQHF
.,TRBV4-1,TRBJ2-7,CASSLDRGSYEQYF
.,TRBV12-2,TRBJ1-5,CASRLAHQEGAFQPQHF
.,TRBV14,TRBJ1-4,CASSQLYGRGDEKLFF
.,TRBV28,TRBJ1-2,CASRTGSVYGYTF
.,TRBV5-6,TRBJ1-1,CASSYPSMFTEAFF
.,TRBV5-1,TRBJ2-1,CASSSVLAGGTYNEQFF
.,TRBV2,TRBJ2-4,CASSSSGGWWNIQYF
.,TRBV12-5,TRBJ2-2,CASGLVGVAGELFF
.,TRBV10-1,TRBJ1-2,CASSGGQVHDPDGYTF